One and the same sample provided the 29 T cell receptor beta chains below, sequenced in a study of T-cell memory formation after mild COVID-19. TCRdb re-called the 5' RACE reads through MiXCR, storing one row per CDR3 protein. The sample gives hundreds of thousands of distinct CDR3 sequences, about a sixth of which show up once; 12% is in the top ten. Sequencing input: PBMCs or a T cell subset sorted from them (not recorded which). These receptors were collected from an adult woman who had mild COVID-19 (a few samples of this study predate the infection). Cell type and time point are not known.

This clonotype was observed a handful of times. The chain joins TRBV6-5 to TRBJ2-4, with 8 bases identical to TRBD1. Germline V gene data show CDR1 as MNHEY and CDR2 as SVGAGI. The V segment lost 6 bases and the J segment 0 bases; nucleotides outside the gene matches: 13. The CDR3 extends over 18 amino acids. CDR3 sequence: CASSPGTGLLLAKNIQYF. As DNA, the CDR3 is TGTGCCAGCAGCCCCGGGACAGGACTTCTTCTAGCCAAAAACATTCAGTACTTC.

The V gene is TRBV5-1, the J gene TRBJ2-2, with 8 bases fitting TRBD2. The J segment lost 4 bases and the V segment lost 3 bases, leaving 2 bases of the junction unmatched. CDR1 and CDR2 (germline): SGHRS, YFSETQ. The CDR3 consists of 14 residues. In DNA form, the CDR3 reads TGCGCCAGCAGCTCCGGGGGGGTCACCGGGGAGCTGTTTTTT. Its protein product is CASSSGGVTGELFF.

The chain combines TRBV11-2 with TRBJ2-3, with a weak D call TRBD2 (7 bases). This CDR3 comprises 16 residues. Trimming took 6 bases from V and 2 from J, leaving 18 bases between them. Germline V gives CDR1 SGHAT, CDR2 FQNNGV. CDR3 region: CASSTGGLKATDTQYF. CDR3 sequence (DNA): TGTGCCAGCAGTACCGGGGGGCTCAAAGCCACAGATACGCAGTATTTT.

This clonotype has at least ten counts. This chain joins TRBV6-2 or TRBV6-3 and TRBJ2-2; a weak D match, TRBD2 (5 bases). V lost 4 bases to trimming and J lost 0 bases, with 12 bases between them. Germline assignment: CDR1 MNHEY and CDR2 SVGEGT. This CDR3 comprises 16 residues. The CDR3 here is CASSSPDYANTGELFF. As DNA, the CDR3 is TGTGCCAGCAGTTCCCCAGACTACGCGAACACCGGGGAGCTGTTTTTT.

This clonotype has just a few counts. This sequence joins TRBV13 and TRBJ2-3, with unresolved D. The CDR3 length is 15 residues. The V end lost 5 bases, the J end lost 1 base, and 13 bases lay between the germline ends. Germline CDR1 reads PRHDT; CDR2 reads FYEKMQ (reference sequence). The CDR3 loop is CASSPTFRGTDTQYF. The CDR3 coding sequence is TGTGCCAGCAGCCCCACTTTCCGGGGCACAGATACGCAGTATTTT.

This clonotype occurred a few times. The chain recombines TRBV29-1 with TRBJ1-3; D gene ambiguous. The CDR3 loop spans 14 amino acids. The germline CDR1 and CDR2 sequences are SQVTM and ANQGSEA. The V gene lost 4 bases and the J gene lost 0 bases, with 10 bases spanning the gap. CDR3 amino acids: CSVATASSGNTIYF. In DNA, the CDR3 is TGCAGCGTTGCGACGGCGAGCTCTGGAAACACCATATATTTT.

The chain uses TRBV6-2 or TRBV6-3 and TRBJ1-5; D is ambiguous. The length of the CDR3 is 16 residues. V was cut by 7 bases and J by 0 bases, with 16 bases left in between. Germline CDR1 reads MNHEY; CDR2 reads SVGEGT. CDR3 in DNA: TGTGCCAGCAATCCCTATCCTGCCTCTAGCAATCAGCCCCAGCATTTT. Protein sequence: CASNPYPASSNQPQHF.

The chain uses TRBV29-1 and TRBJ2-7; the D gene is possibly TRBD1 (5 bases). There are 14 residues in the CDR3. Trimming shortened V by 6 bases and J by 3 bases, and 18 bases separated the two germline ends. Per the germline V gene, CDR1 is SQVTM and CDR2 is ANQGSEA. The CDR3 sequence: CSVQGASPYYEQYF. In DNA form, the CDR3 reads TGCAGCGTCCAAGGGGCCTCTCCCTACTACGAGCAGTACTTC.

This clonotype occurred many times. The chain has TRBV7-9 and TRBJ2-1; tentative D call: TRBD1 (6 bases). The CDR3 totals 14 residues. CDR1 is SEHNR and CDR2 is FQNEAQ in the germline V gene (reference sequence). The V gene lost 5 bases and the J gene lost 4 bases, with 12 bases spanning the gap. CDR3 region: CASSPPDRYNEQFF. The CDR3 nucleotides are TGTGCCAGCAGCCCCCCGGACAGATACAATGAGCAGTTCTTC.

The chain carries TRBV7-9 and TRBJ1-1; no definite D call. Trimming took off 3 bases at V and 7 bases at J, with 9 bases between the two ends. Looked up from germline, CDR1 is SEHNR and CDR2 is FQNEAQ (reference sequence). The CDR3 has 12 residues. The CDR3, as DNA: TGTGCCAGCAGCTTTAACGGGGATGAAGCTTTCTTT. Protein product: CASSFNGDEAFF.

V and J are TRBV7-2 and TRBJ2-7; a weak D match, TRBD1 (6 bases). The V gene lost 7 bases and the J gene lost 1 base, with 11 bases spanning the gap. The CDR3 consists of 13 residues. Looked up from germline, CDR1 is SGHTA and CDR2 is FQGNSA. The CDR3 loop reads CASTWTASYEQYF. The CDR3 nucleotides are TGTGCCAGCACTTGGACAGCGTCCTACGAGCAGTACTTC. Drawing the rest from reference TRBV7-2 and TRBJ2-7, the complete variable domain is GAGVSQSPSNKVTEKGKDVELRCDPISGHTALYWYRQSLGQGLEFLIYFQGNSAPDKSGLPSDRFSAERTGGSVSTLTIQRTQQEDSAVYLCASTWTASYEQYFGPGTRLTVT.

The J gene is TRBJ2-2, the V gene TRBV5-1; 8 nucleotides agree with TRBD2. This CDR3 region has 16 residues. Unmatched junction bases numbered 2, after V lost 0 bases and J lost 1 base. Germline V gives CDR1 SGHRS, CDR2 YFSETQ. The CDR3 sequence is CASSLDLAGNTGELFF. CDR3 bases: TGCGCCAGCAGCTTGGACCTAGCGGGGAACACCGGGGAGCTGTTTTTT.

This clonotype has more than one count but fewer than ten. The rearrangement joins TRBV29-1 to TRBJ1-1; maybe TRBD1 (6 bases). This CDR3 has 12 residues. Germline values: CDR1 SQVTM, CDR2 ANQGSEA. CDR3 residues: CSAQGLETEAFF. Here the CDR3 DNA reads TGCAGTGCACAGGGATTAGAGACTGAAGCTTTCTTT. Variable domain in full (rest from reference TRBV29-1 and TRBJ1-1): SAVISQKPSRDICQRGTSLTIQCQVDSQVTMMFWYRQQPGQSLTLIATANQGSEATYESGFVIDKFPISRPNLTFSTLTVSNMSPEDSSIYLCSAQGLETEAFFGQGTRLTVV.

This clonotype showed up just a few times. The chain employs TRBV4-1 and TRBJ1-1, with 7 bases that match TRBD1. This CDR3 is built from 15 residues. V was pared by 4 bases and J by 0 bases, with 5 bases of the junction left unmatched. Germline V gene sequence: CDR1 MGHRA, CDR2 YSYEKL. CDR3 residues: CASSLPGQMNTEAFF. The CDR3 DNA reads TGCGCCAGCAGCCTTCCGGGACAGATGAACACTGAAGCTTTCTTT.

This clonotype occurred a few times. The chain combines TRBV18 with TRBJ1-2; unclear D gene. This CDR3 has 13 amino acids. Trimming removed 3 bases at V and 5 bases at J, with 10 bases between. The germline CDR1 and CDR2 sequences are KGHSH and LQKENI. CDR3 DNA sequence: TGTGCCAGCTCACCGGAGTCTCGTTATGGCTACACCTTC. This sequence encodes CASSPESRYGYTF.

J is TRBJ2-2 and V is TRBV6-1; D unclear. Trimming took 8 bases from V and 0 from J, leaving 10 bases between them. This CDR3 has 14 amino acids. Germline CDR1 is MNHNS and CDR2 is SASEGT. CDR3 DNA sequence: TGTGCCAGCTCCCCCTCCTCGAACACCGGGGAGCTGTTTTTT. Amino acids: CASSPSSNTGELFF.

The chain couples TRBV4-1 to TRBJ2-1; maybe TRBD2 (6 bases). The CDR3 sequence is 16 residues long. The germline CDR1 and CDR2 sequences are MGHRA and YSYEKL. The germline V and J ends were trimmed by 2 bases and 8 bases, with 19 bases remaining between them. CDR3 loop: CASSQYGGALSDEQFF. The CDR3 DNA follows: TGCGCCAGCAGCCAATATGGAGGGGCCCTATCGGATGAGCAGTTCTTC.

This clonotype was counted a few times. This chain joins TRBV12-3 or TRBV12-4 and TRBJ1-2, with 8 bases lining up with TRBD1. This CDR3 is 14 amino acids long. With V trimmed by 5 bases and J by 4 bases, 6 bases remained unmatched. DNA for the CDR3: TGTGCCAGCAGTCGGACAGGGCATGGCTATGGCTACACCTTC. This codes for CASSRTGHGYGYTF.

This chain joins TRBV5-5 and TRBJ1-5, with D unresolved. Between the trimmed V and J ends, which lost 3 bases and 5 bases, there was a span of 12 bases. CDR3 length: 14 amino acids. The germline gives CDR1 SGHKS, CDR2 YYEKEE (reference sequence). This CDR3 is CASSSEPDHQPQHF. In DNA, the CDR3 is TGTGCCAGCAGCTCCGAACCAGATCATCAGCCCCAGCATTTT.

This clonotype was seen more than once but under ten times. The chain is built from TRBV29-1 and TRBJ1-1; D not resolved. The length of the CDR3 is 12 residues. V lost 6 bases and J 8 bases, leaving 16 bases between the germline ends. Germline CDR1 SQVTM, CDR2 ANQGSEA. CDR3 DNA sequence: TGCAGCGTACCGGACTCAAAGAGGGAAGCTTTCTTT. Protein sequence: CSVPDSKREAFF. Supplemented by reference TRBV29-1 and TRBJ1-1, the full variable domain reads SAVISQKPSRDICQRGTSLTIQCQVDSQVTMMFWYRQQPGQSLTLIATANQGSEATYESGFVIDKFPISRPNLTFSTLTVSNMSPEDSSIYLCSVPDSKREAFFGQGTRLTVV.

The chain links TRBV27 to TRBJ2-3; TRBD2 matches at 12 bases. The V gene's germline CDR1 is MNHEY and CDR2 SMNVEV (reference sequence). The CDR3 length is 21 residues. Unmatched junction bases numbered 23, after V lost 5 bases and J lost 5 bases. This CDR3 reads CASSPDRGGSSGRAPLDTQYF. The CDR3 nucleotides are TGTGCCAGCAGTCCAGACAGGGGAGGCTCTAGCGGGAGGGCTCCCCTAGATACGCAGTATTTT.

This clonotype turned up a few times. J is TRBJ2-1 and V is TRBV15, with 7 positions matching TRBD2. Germline lookup yields CDR1 LNHNV and CDR2 YYDKDF (reference sequence). The CDR3 has 15 residues. J was trimmed by 4 bases and V by 0 bases; bases with no gene match: 3. In DNA, the CDR3 is TGTGCCACCAGCAGAGAGAGGGAGGGGTACAATGAGCAGTTCTTC. Protein sequence: CATSREREGYNEQFF.

The gene calls are TRBV29-1 and TRBJ2-3, with TRBD1 identical over 7 bases. Germline CDR1 SQVTM, CDR2 ANQGSEA. The CDR3 consists of 13 residues. V dropped 7 bases and J dropped 2; count of bases not matched to a gene: 6. In nucleotides, the CDR3 is TGCAGCGCCCGACAGGGAAACACAGATACGCAGTATTTT. Translation gives CSARQGNTDTQYF.

This clonotype has ten or more counts. V usage is TRBV5-1 and J usage is TRBJ2-7, with a weak D call TRBD1 (5 bases). Germline V gene sequence: CDR1 SGHRS, CDR2 YFSETQ. V dropped 4 bases and J dropped 4 bases, with 15 bases sitting between them. This CDR3 has 14 residues. Here the CDR3 reads CASSPGSGPYEQYF. In nucleotides, the CDR3 is TGCGCCAGCAGCCCCGGGTCAGGGCCGTACGAGCAGTACTTC.

This clonotype turned up a few times. CDR3 protein: CASSYTPLAGGHTGELFF. The CDR3 bases are TGTGCCAGCAGTTATACCCCACTAGCGGGGGGCCACACCGGGGAGCTGTTTTTT. The chain has TRBV12-3 or TRBV12-4 and TRBJ2-2; TRBD2 agrees at 12 bases. V lost 4 bases, J lost 3 bases, and 9 bases stayed unmatched. There are 18 residues in the CDR3.

This clonotype was observed a single time. The chain carries TRBV9 and TRBJ1-6; D is perhaps TRBD1 (5 bases). Trimming pared 7 bases from V and 5 bases from J, leaving 16 bases between. The CDR3 has 15 residues. The germline gives CDR1 SGDLS, CDR2 YYNGEE. CDR3 bases: TGTGCCAGCTCATCGACAGTCGGAGATAATTCACCCCTCCACTTT. It specifies CASSSTVGDNSPLHF.

V usage is TRBV30 and J usage is TRBJ2-7; D unclear. V lost 0 bases and J lost 6, with 6 bases in between. The CDR3 is made up of 11 amino acids. Germline V gene data show CDR1 as GTSNPN and CDR2 as SVGIG (reference sequence). The CDR3 region has the DNA TGTGCCTGGAGTGTATACGCCGAGCAGTACTTC. Its translation is CAWSVYAEQYF.

This clonotype came up a few times. This rearrangement joins TRBV19 to TRBJ2-1; maybe TRBD1 (6 bases). The CDR3 sequence is 15 residues long. V was shortened by 7 bases and J by 4 bases, with 17 bases between the two germline ends. In germline, CDR1 is LNHDA, CDR2 SQIVND (reference sequence). The CDR3, as DNA: TGTGCCAGTAAGGAAGGCGACAGGATGTACAATGAGCAGTTCTTC. Translation gives CASKEGDRMYNEQFF. The variable domain in full, with the rest retrieved from reference TRBV19 and TRBJ2-1, is DGGITQSPKYLFRKEGQNVTLSCEQNLNHDAMYWYRQDPGQGLRLIYYSQIVNDFQKGDIAEGYSVSREKKESFPLTVTSAQKNPTAFYLCASKEGDRMYNEQFFGPGTRLTVL.

The chain uses TRBV6-2 or TRBV6-3 and TRBJ2-3; 9 nucleotides match TRBD1. Germline CDR1 and CDR2: MNHEY and SVGEGT. The CDR3 has 16 amino acids. V dropped 7 bases and J dropped 0; count of bases not matched to a gene: 8. CDR3 amino acids: CASNQYGTGSTDTQYF. The CDR3 bases are TGTGCCAGCAACCAGTACGGGACAGGGAGCACAGATACGCAGTATTTT.